This TCR beta chain originates from a study of cytomegalovirus exposure and HLA in healthy donors. Study details: Within an early data release were tens of millions of unique TCRs drawn from HLA-typed donors.

Between the trimmed V and J ends, which lost 3 bases and 12 bases, there was a span of 19 bases. Germline lookup yields CDR1 SGHRS and CDR2 YFSETQ. This CDR3 has 15 amino acids. A remark on this clone: Its matching antigen is unknown.

Primers for the PCR totalled 60 Vbeta and 13 Jbeta. Here immunoSEQ multiplex PCR was the method, and the copy in TCRdb shows in-frame clones only, minus some. Its table records about 48,000 clones. Study-wide results and caveats: Further analysis, carried out later, found HLA-associated TCR beta chains more clonally expanded than equally common other chains. The productive fraction for most TCR beta V segments was about 87% or about 30% in an earlier analysis. A later analysis reportedly found that, within productive TCRs, an Asian-associated ancestry cluster had fewer N-insertions than the mean observed across the roughly 610 donors.

Material: PBMCs. This TCR was sampled from a woman aged 35 to 49 in good health and CMV-seronegative. V and J are TRBV5-1 and TRBJ2-6; possibly TRBD1 for D (9 bases). The CDR3 here is CASSSGGGQGTVLTF. The DNA for the CDR3 is TGCGCCAGCAGCTCCGGGGGGGGACAGGGAACCGTCCTGACTTTC. The full variable domain, completed using reference TRBV5-1 and TRBJ2-6, is KAGVTQTPRYLIKTRGQQVTLSCSPISGHRSVSWYQQTPGQGLQFLFEYFSETQRNKGNFPGRFSGRQFSNSRSEMNVSTLELGDSALYLCASSSGGGQGTVLTFGAGSRLTVL.